The 19 T cell receptor beta chains reported below all come from one sample, sequenced in a study of blood T cell repertoires in COVID-19. Profiling relied on immunoSEQ multiplex PCR, and the TCRdb table lists in-frame clones only, not all of them. The data show 390,000 or so clones, with approximately 92% seen just once and around 1% held by the top ten. Sequences were obtained from PBMCs or T cells enriched from blood (not recorded which). The receptors shown here come from a man between 18 and 29 years old who had recovered from COVID-19.

The CDR3 bases are TGCGCCAGCAGCGCCGGGACAGGGGACTACGAGCAGTACTTC. Protein: CASSAGTGDYEQYF. The J gene is TRBJ2-7, the V gene TRBV5-1; 10 bases agree with TRBD1. V lost 4 bases and J lost 3; bases outside the gene matches: 4. Germline V gene lookup returns CDR1 SGHRS and CDR2 YFSETQ. There are 14 residues in the CDR3. The entire variable domain, with the rest obtained from reference TRBV5-1 and TRBJ2-7, is as follows: KAGVTQTPRYLIKTRGQQVTLSCSPISGHRSVSWYQQTPGQGLQFLFEYFSETQRNKGNFPGRFSGRQFSNSRSEMNVSTLELGDSALYLCASSAGTGDYEQYFGPGTRLTVT.

This rearrangement joins TRBV30 to TRBJ2-1; D gene ambiguous. V was clipped by 3 bases and J by 6 bases, with 12 bases between them. CDR3 length: 13 residues. Germline loops: CDR1 GTSNPN, CDR2 SVGIG (reference sequence). The CDR3: CAWSATDGNEQFF. The DNA for the CDR3 is TGTGCCTGGAGCGCAACTGATGGCAATGAGCAGTTCTTC.

This clone has just a few counts. This same CDR3 is encoded by further DNA sequences in the sample. The rearrangement joins TRBV5-6 to TRBJ2-7; D is unclear. The CDR3 runs to 13 residues. V dropped 0 bases and J dropped 3 bases, with 7 bases sitting between them. The germline V gene encodes CDR1 SGHDT and CDR2 YYEEEE. The CDR3 DNA is TGTGCCAGCAGCTTGGCGTCCGTCTACGAGCAGTACTTC. Translated, it gives CASSLASVYEQYF.

J is TRBJ1-3 and V is TRBV29-1; D remains ambiguous. The germline V and J ends were trimmed by 6 bases and 4 bases, with 7 bases remaining between them. CDR3 length: 11 amino acids. Germline-derived CDR1 and CDR2 are SQVTM and ANQGSEA. For the CDR3, the DNA is TGCAGCGTCCTTCTCGGAAACACCATATATTTT. This gives the protein CSVLLGNTIYF.

The rearrangement uses TRBV5-1 and TRBJ1-2, with D perhaps TRBD1 (5 bases). V lost 1 base to trimming and J lost 7 bases, with 14 bases between them. The germline V gene has CDR1 SGHRS and CDR2 YFSETQ. The CDR3 has 14 amino acids. The CDR3 DNA reads TGCGCCAGCAGCTTGTCAGCGGGGCGTACTGGCTACACCTTC. As protein: CASSLSAGRTGYTF.

The V and J genes are TRBV3-1 (or the pseudogene TRBV3-2) and TRBJ2-1, with D possibly TRBD1 on 5 matching bases. Between the trimmed V and J ends, which lost 1 base and 3 bases, there was a span of 7 bases. In germline, CDR1 is LGHDT, CDR2 YNNKEL (reference sequence). The CDR3 is made up of 14 amino acids. CDR3 nucleotide sequence: TGTGCCAGCAGCCAAGGAACAGGCTACAATGAGCAGTTCTTC. Its protein product is CASSQGTGYNEQFF.

The chain recombines TRBV5-4 with TRBJ1-1, with 7 bases fitting TRBD1. Germline CDR1 is SGHNT and CDR2 is YYREEE (reference sequence). The CDR3 has 14 residues. V was clipped by 1 base and J by 0 bases; unmatched bases: 0. In nucleotides, the CDR3 is TGTGCCAGCAGCTTGACAGGGGTGAACACTGAAGCTTTCTTT. Protein product: CASSLTGVNTEAFF.

CDR3 region: CASSQPGQGWGYTF. As DNA, the CDR3 is TGTGCCAGCAGCCAACCCGGACAGGGATGGGGCTACACCTTC. The gene calls are TRBV7-9 and TRBJ1-2; 8 nucleotides match TRBD1. CDR3 length: 14 amino acids. Germline CDR1 and CDR2: SEHNR and FQNEAQ (reference sequence). The junction had 10 bases not matched to a gene; V was cut back by 5 bases and J by 8 bases.

The chain combines TRBV19 with TRBJ1-3; TRBD1 might be the D (5 bases). Germline CDR1 and CDR2: LNHDA and SQIVND (reference sequence). Trimming pared 10 bases from V and 0 bases from J, leaving 19 bases between. CDR3 length equals 16 residues. In DNA form, the CDR3 reads TGTGCCACCACAGGTCGTCGGCTCTTCTCTGGAAACACCATATATTTT. It specifies CATTGRRLFSGNTIYF.

The chain employs TRBV12-5 and TRBJ1-1, with 7 positions matching TRBD1. Trimming cost V 5 bases and J 0 bases; bases outside gene matches: 3. The CDR3 is 14 amino acids. Germline V CDR1 and CDR2: LGHNT, FRNRAP. This CDR3 reads CASGQGQLNTEAFF. The DNA for the CDR3 is TGTGCTAGTGGTCAGGGACAGTTGAACACTGAAGCTTTCTTT.

V is TRBV7-9 and J is TRBJ2-1, with a weak D call TRBD2 (5 bases). CDR1 and CDR2 (germline): SEHNR, FQNEAQ (reference sequence). The CDR3 runs to 13 residues. The ends were cut back, 1 base at V and 7 bases at J, with 8 bases in the middle. CDR3 in DNA: TGTGCCAGCAGCTTAGATGGCGGGAATGAGCAGTTCTTC. Residues: CASSLDGGNEQFF.

The V call is TRBV30, the J call TRBJ1-1, with D unresolved. This CDR3 spans 14 amino acids. Germline V CDR1 and CDR2: GTSNPN, SVGIG (reference sequence). The ends were cut back, 1 base at V and 1 base at J, with 10 bases in the middle. The CDR3 nucleotides are TGTGCCTGGAGTGAAGACCGGGGGAACACTGAAGCTTTCTTT. Encoded protein: CAWSEDRGNTEAFF.

The rearrangement links TRBV13 to TRBJ1-1; no reliable D call. Trimming removed 3 bases from V and 5 bases from J, with 4 bases in between. The CDR3 runs to 11 residues. Germline assignment: CDR1 PRHDT and CDR2 FYEKMQ (reference sequence). The CDR3 DNA is TGTGCCAGCAGCTTCAGAACTGAAGCTTTCTTT. It codes for CASSFRTEAFF.

The genes are TRBV4-1 and TRBJ2-3, with a possible D match to TRBD2 (7 bases). Germline assignment: CDR1 MGHRA and CDR2 YSYEKL. Trimming removed 1 base at V and 6 bases at J, with 17 bases between. The CDR3 length is 16 residues. CDR3 in amino acids: CASSQVVRRGGDTQYF. DNA of the CDR3: TGCGCCAGCAGCCAAGTAGTTCGGAGGGGGGGGGATACGCAGTATTTT.

The gene calls are TRBV19 and TRBJ1-2, with TRBD1 matching 8 bases. The CDR3 consists of 14 residues. Trimming removed 6 bases from V and 1 base from J; junction bases left unmatched: 4. Germline V gives CDR1 LNHDA, CDR2 SQIVND (reference sequence). For the CDR3, the DNA is TGTGCCAGTAGGAGGACAGGGAGTAACTATGGCTACACCTTC. This gives the protein CASRRTGSNYGYTF.

The rearrangement uses TRBV20-1 and TRBJ2-1, with D uncertain. CDR1 is DFQATT, CDR2 SNEGSKA, per germline (reference sequence). This CDR3 is built from 13 residues. Between the trimmed V and J ends, which lost 3 bases and 4 bases, there was a span of 10 bases. DNA of the CDR3: TGCAGTGCTAGTCTCTTCCCGTACAATGAGCAGTTCTTC. Translation gives CSASLFPYNEQFF.

In DNA, the CDR3 is TGTGCCAGCAGCACCCGGACAGGAAGAACTGAAGCTTTCTTT. Translating gives CASSTRTGRTEAFF. This chain joins TRBV14 and TRBJ1-1, with 7 positions matching TRBD1. This CDR3 is 14 amino acids long. The trim removed 5 bases at V and 5 bases at J, leaving 8 bases unmatched. The germline gives CDR1 SGHDN, CDR2 FVKESK.

V gene TRBV12-3 or TRBV12-4 combines with J gene TRBJ1-1; D is unclear. The V and J ends lost 1 base and 0 bases respectively, with 3 bases between them. The length of the CDR3 is 13 residues. CDR3 amino acids: CASSLGLNTEAFF. The CDR3 region has the DNA TGTGCCAGCAGTTTAGGGCTGAACACTGAAGCTTTCTTT.

This clone occurred once. The genes are TRBV7-2 and TRBJ1-5, with 7 bases identical to TRBD1. The junction had 11 bases not matched to a gene; V was cut back by 3 bases and J by 9 bases. Germline V gene lookup returns CDR1 SGHTA and CDR2 FQGNSA. This CDR3 comprises 15 residues. The CDR3 sequence is CASSFTAQGGLPQHF. For the CDR3, the DNA is TGTGCCAGCAGCTTCACGGCGCAGGGGGGTCTGCCCCAGCATTTT.